Each of the 14 T cell receptor beta chains below was sequenced from the same sample in a study of T cell responses to AZD1222 COVID-19 vaccine. Sequenced by immunoSEQ multiplex PCR; TCRdb stores in-frame clones only, minus some. Of 95,000 to 150,000 clones listed, about 85% are singletons. The sample here was peripheral blood, taken on day 0 of AZD1222 vaccination. The origin of the receptors is an adult in good health.

This chain uses TRBV7-6 with TRBJ2-1; D possibly corresponds to TRBD2 (6 bases). Trimming removed 4 bases from V and 4 bases from J, with 11 bases in between. Germline CDR1 is SGHVS and CDR2 is FNYEAQ. This CDR3 contains 14 residues. The CDR3 loop reads CASSSGGRYNEQFF. CDR3 DNA sequence: TGTGCCAGCAGCTCCGGAGGGAGATACAATGAGCAGTTCTTC.

The genes are TRBV27 and TRBJ2-3, with 9 bases fitting TRBD1. Per the germline V gene, CDR1 is MNHEY and CDR2 is SMNVEV (reference sequence). This CDR3 is 15 amino acids long. V lost 1 base and J lost 1; bases outside the gene matches: 0. The CDR3 here is CASSLWTGGTDTQYF. CDR3 nucleotides: TGTGCCAGCAGTTTATGGACAGGGGGCACAGATACGCAGTATTTT.

J is TRBJ1-5 and V is TRBV6-6; unclear D gene. Between the trimmed V and J ends, which lost 4 bases and 7 bases, there was a span of 11 bases. Germline-derived CDR1 and CDR2 are MNHNY and SVGAGI (reference sequence). CDR3 length equals 13 residues. CDR3 sequence: CASSSQLRQPQHF. The DNA for the CDR3 is TGTGCCAGCAGTTCGCAGTTAAGGCAGCCCCAGCATTTT.

The chain uses TRBV7-8 and TRBJ1-5; D is ambiguous. Trimming cost V 1 base and J 3 bases, with 13 bases left between them. CDR3 length equals 16 residues. Germline V gene data show CDR1 as SGHVS and CDR2 as FQNEAQ. The DNA for the CDR3 is TGTGCCAGCAGCTTAGGGCCCTCCGGATTCAATCAGCCCCAGCATTTT. Amino acid sequence: CASSLGPSGFNQPQHF.

The chain recombines TRBV2 with TRBJ2-7, with D possibly matching TRBD2 (6 bases). Germline assignment: CDR1 SNHLY and CDR2 FYNNEI. The CDR3 runs to 13 residues. Trimming took 1 base from V and 3 from J, leaving 7 bases between them. CDR3: CASSEGTIYEQYF. As DNA, the CDR3 is TGTGCCAGCAGTGAAGGGACTATCTACGAGCAGTACTTC.

The chain is built from TRBV5-4 and TRBJ1-6; D ambiguous. The V gene's germline CDR1 is SGHNT and CDR2 YYREEE (reference sequence). This CDR3 is built from 12 residues. Trimming took off 4 bases at V and 6 bases at J, with 5 bases between the two ends. This chain's CDR3 is CASSPLNSPLHF. CDR3 bases: TGTGCCAGCAGCCCTCTTAATTCACCCCTCCACTTT. Complete variable domain (other parts from reference TRBV5-4 and TRBJ1-6): ETGVTQSPTHLIKTRGQQVTLRCSSQSGHNTVSWYQQALGQGPQFIFQYYREEENGRGNFPPRFSGLQFPNYSSELNVNALELDDSALYLCASSPLNSPLHFGNGTRLTVT.

The genes are TRBV18 and TRBJ1-2; 7 bases are a match to TRBD1. The CDR3 has 16 amino acids. Germline V CDR1 and CDR2: KGHSH, LQKENI. V lost 3 bases, J lost 4 bases, and 11 bases stayed unmatched. The CDR3 spells CASSPIDQGEIYGYTF. DNA of the CDR3: TGTGCCAGCTCACCTATAGACCAGGGGGAGATCTATGGCTACACCTTC.

The chain links TRBV3-1 (or the pseudogene TRBV3-2) to TRBJ2-3; no clear D gene. Deletions cut 4 bases from V and 3 bases from J, with 14 bases between. The CDR3 spans 15 residues. Looked up from germline, CDR1 is LGHDT and CDR2 is YNNKEL (reference sequence). The CDR3: CASSLNPGPTDTQYF. For the CDR3, the DNA is TGTGCCAGCAGCCTTAACCCTGGACCAACAGATACGCAGTATTTT.

The chain joins TRBV27 to TRBJ1-5; D remains ambiguous. The CDR3 spans 15 residues. CDR1 and CDR2 from the germline V gene are MNHEY and SMNVEV (reference sequence). The germline V and J ends were trimmed by 4 bases and 2 bases, with 12 bases remaining between them. CDR3 sequence (DNA): TGTGCCAGCAGTTCCGGGGTTGGGGGCAATCAGCCCCAGCATTTT. Translated: CASSSGVGGNQPQHF.

The gene calls are TRBV21-1 and TRBJ1-2. TRBV21-1 is assigned pseudogene status. The CDR3 contains 10 residues. This chain's CDR3 is CASGGCGYTF. CDR3 nucleotides: TGTGCCAGCGGGGGTTGCGGCTACACCTTC.

This chain joins TRBV15 and TRBJ2-3; perhaps TRBD1 as D (7 bases). With 3 bases removed from V and 5 bases from J, the gap between germline ends came to 12 bases. The CDR3 sequence is 14 residues long. Germline CDR1 and CDR2: LNHNV and YYDKDF (reference sequence). Here the CDR3 reads CATSSVRGEDTQYF. The CDR3 DNA sequence: TGTGCCACCAGCAGTGTCAGGGGGGAAGATACGCAGTATTTT.

This chain uses TRBV6-5 with TRBJ1-1; D is unresolved. The CDR3 sequence is 15 residues long. Germline CDR1 reads MNHEY; CDR2 reads SVGAGI. V was shortened by 2 bases and J by 0 bases, with 10 bases between the two germline ends. CDR3 sequence reads: CASSYEVNMNTEAFF. CDR3 coding DNA: TGTGCCAGCAGTTACGAGGTGAACATGAACACTGAAGCTTTCTTT.

The chain employs TRBV6-4 and TRBJ2-2, with D unclear. V lost 6 bases to trimming and J lost 3 bases, with 5 bases between them. Germline V lookup: CDR1 MRHNA, CDR2 SNTAGT. The CDR3 loop spans 12 amino acids. CDR3 DNA: TGTGCCAGCAGGGCATACACCGGGGAGCTGTTTTTT. This translates into CASRAYTGELFF.

The V gene is TRBV5-6, the J gene TRBJ1-6; 7 nucleotides agree with TRBD1. The CDR3 sequence is 16 residues long. Germline loops: CDR1 SGHDT, CDR2 YYEEEE. Trimming cost V 2 bases and J 8 bases; bases outside gene matches: 10. CDR3 protein: CASSLLPRGIDSPLHF. CDR3 bases: TGTGCCAGCAGCTTACTACCCAGGGGGATTGATTCACCCCTCCACTTT.